This TCR beta chain stems from a study of T cells in Graves' hyperthyroidism and ophthalmopathy. The study, taken as a whole, reports: Onset of ophthalmopathy came a median approximately 6 months after the model predicted it.

The study based diagnoses on clinical symptoms, serum thyroxine and TRAb, thyroid ultrasound and orbital computed tomography. Trimming cost V 2 bases and J 4 bases, with 11 bases left between them. CDR3 length equals 14 residues. The germline V gene has CDR1 MNHEY and CDR2 SMNVEV (reference sequence). In the case of this clonotype: Its antigen is undetermined.

Amplified TCR beta CDR3 regions came from RNA transcripts. TCR CDR3 regions were first amplified by RT-PCR with HTBI primers. TCRdb processed the multiplex PCR reads anew with MiXCR; each CDR3 protein has one entry. This repertoire shows roughly 380,000 distinct CDR3 sequences, 15% to 20% found once; its top ten account for about 16%. This chain connects TRBV27 to TRBJ1-2; a possible D gene is TRBD1 (5 bases). The TCR originated in a woman aged 40 to 55 with Graves' ophthalmopathy. Sequencing was carried out using blood. The CDR3 nucleotides are TGTGCCAGCAGTTTAAGAGGGGCGGTCTATGGCTACACCTTC. Encoded protein: CASSLRGAVYGYTF.